This TCR beta chain was recovered during a study of post-analysis software for immune sequencing data. Notes on the study in general: Compared with controls, patients had more of 4 or 5 TRBV segments, including TRBV5-6, TRBV5-1 and TRBV20-1.

To note about this clonotype: The antigen is not known.

V was pared by 0 bases and J by 2 bases, with 10 bases between. CDR3 size: 15 residues. Germline V gene lookup returns CDR1 SGHDN and CDR2 FVKESK. cDNA libraries of TCR beta carried unique molecular identifiers. TCRdb re-called the PCR reads with MiXCR, one entry per CDR3 protein. Of about 820,000 distinct CDR3 sequences in the sample, roughly 50% were seen once. The clonotype comes from a girl aged 5-17 years with multiple sclerosis. What was sequenced was blood. This chain connects TRBV14 to TRBJ1-2; tentatively, D is TRBD1 (5 bases). CDR3 protein: CASSQDRNRNYGYTF. The CDR3 bases are TGTGCCAGCAGCCAAGACAGGAACAGGAACTATGGCTACACCTTC.